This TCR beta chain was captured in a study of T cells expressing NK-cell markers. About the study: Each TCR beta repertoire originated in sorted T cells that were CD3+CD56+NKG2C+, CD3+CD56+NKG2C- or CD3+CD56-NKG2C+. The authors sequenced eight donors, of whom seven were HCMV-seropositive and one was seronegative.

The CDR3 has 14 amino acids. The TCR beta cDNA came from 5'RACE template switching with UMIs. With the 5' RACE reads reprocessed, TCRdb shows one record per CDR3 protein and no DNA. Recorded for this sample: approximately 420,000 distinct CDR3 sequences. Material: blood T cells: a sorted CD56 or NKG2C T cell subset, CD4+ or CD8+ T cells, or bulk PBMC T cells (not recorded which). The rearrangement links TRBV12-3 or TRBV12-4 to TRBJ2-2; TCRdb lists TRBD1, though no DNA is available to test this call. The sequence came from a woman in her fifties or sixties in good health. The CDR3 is CASRGPWGTGELFF.